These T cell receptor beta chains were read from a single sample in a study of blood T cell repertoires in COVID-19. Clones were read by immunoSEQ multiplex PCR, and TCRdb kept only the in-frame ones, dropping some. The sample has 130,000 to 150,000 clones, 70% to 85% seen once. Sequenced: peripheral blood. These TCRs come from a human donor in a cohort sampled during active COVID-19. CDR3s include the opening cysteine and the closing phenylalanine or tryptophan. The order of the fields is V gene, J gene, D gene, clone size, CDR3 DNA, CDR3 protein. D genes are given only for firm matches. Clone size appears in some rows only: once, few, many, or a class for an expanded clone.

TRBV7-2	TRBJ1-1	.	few	TGTGCCAGCTCACTATCGTCGAACATGAACACTGAAGCTTTCTTT	CASSLSSNMNTEAFF
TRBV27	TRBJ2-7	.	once	TGTGCCAGCAGACCAGACCCGGGTTTAGCCTACGAGCAGTACTTC	CASRPDPGLAYEQYF
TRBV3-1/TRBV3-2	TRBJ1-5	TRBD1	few	TGTGCCAGCAGCCCTCGAGGACAGGACAATCAGCCCCAGCATTTT	CASSPRGQDNQPQHF
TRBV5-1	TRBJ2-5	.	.	TGCGCCAGCAGCTTTCCAGACCAAGAGACCCAGTACTTC	CASSFPDQETQYF
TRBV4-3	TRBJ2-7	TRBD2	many	TGCGCCAGCAGCCAAGATCTCGGCGGGGGGGTTTACGAGCAGTACTTC	CASSQDLGGGVYEQYF
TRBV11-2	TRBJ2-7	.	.	TGTGCCAGCAGCTTTACTGGAGACTACGAGCAGTACTTC	CASSFTGDYEQYF
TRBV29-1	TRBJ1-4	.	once	TGCAGCGTTGAAGATGCCGAGGGTGCTGGGGGGGAAAAACTGTTTTTT	CSVEDAEGAGGEKLFF
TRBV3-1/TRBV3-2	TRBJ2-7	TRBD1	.	TGTGCCAGCAGCCAAGATTTCGGGACAGGATACGAGCAGTACTTC	CASSQDFGTGYEQYF
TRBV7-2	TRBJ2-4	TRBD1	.	TGTGCCAGCAGCTTTACCGGGACAGAAAAAAACATTCAGTACTTC	CASSFTGTEKNIQYF
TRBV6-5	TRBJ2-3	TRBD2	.	TGTGCCAGCAGGCGGGGGGATACGCAGTATTTT	CASRRGDTQYF
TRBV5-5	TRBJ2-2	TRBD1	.	TGTGCCAGCAGCTTCGGCAGGGGGAGAACGAACACCGGGGAGCTGTTTTTT	CASSFGRGRTNTGELFF
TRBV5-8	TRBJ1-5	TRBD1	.	TGTGCCAGCAGCTTGTACAGGGGGGGCAATCAGCCCCAGCATTTT	CASSLYRGGNQPQHF
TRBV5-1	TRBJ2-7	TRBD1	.	TGCGCCAGCAGCTATGGACAGGGTGGCGAGCAGTACTTC	CASSYGQGGEQYF
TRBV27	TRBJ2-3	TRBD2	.	TGTGCCAGCAGACTAGCGGGCAGAGATACGCAGTATTTT	CASRLAGRDTQYF
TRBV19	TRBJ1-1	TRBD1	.	TGTGCCAGTAGTCCCTGGGACAGTGTTAACACTGAAGCTTTCTTT	CASSPWDSVNTEAFF
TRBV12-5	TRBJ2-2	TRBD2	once	TGTGCTAGTGGTTTTGGACTAGCGGGGGCCCGGGGCACCGGGGAGCTGTTTTTT	CASGFGLAGARGTGELFF
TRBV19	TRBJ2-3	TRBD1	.	TGTGCCACTAAGAGGGGGCCCACAGATACGCAGTATTTT	CATKRGPTDTQYF
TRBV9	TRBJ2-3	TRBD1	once	TGTGCCAGCAGCTTGGGACAGTCACCCACAGATACGCAGTATTTT	CASSLGQSPTDTQYF
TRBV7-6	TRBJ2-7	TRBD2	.	TGTGCCAGCAGCTCTACATTAGCGGGGCCCTACGAGCAGTACTTC	CASSSTLAGPYEQYF
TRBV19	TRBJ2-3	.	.	TGTGCCAGTAGTGGGACGATCAATCAACGGGGGTTAGATACGCAGTATTTT	CASSGTINQRGLDTQYF
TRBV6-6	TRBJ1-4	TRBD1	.	TGTGCCAGCAGCTCCCGGACAGGGCAGGGAAAACTGTTTTTT	CASSSRTGQGKLFF
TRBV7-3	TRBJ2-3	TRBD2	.	TGTGCCAGCAGCTTAGGCATCGGGGGGACTAGCGGGGCAGATACGCAGTATTTT	CASSLGIGGTSGADTQYF
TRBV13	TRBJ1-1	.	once	TGTGCCAGCAGCCCCACAGGGAAGGCTGAAGCTTTCTTT	CASSPTGKAEAFF
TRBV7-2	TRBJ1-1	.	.	TGTGCCAGCAGCTTGCAGGCTAACACTGAAGCTTTCTTT	CASSLQANTEAFF
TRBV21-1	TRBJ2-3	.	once	TGTGCCAGCACCTTGACTAGCGGGGGGGGTACGCAGTATTTT	CASTLTSGGGTQYF
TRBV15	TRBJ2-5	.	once	TGTGCCACCAGCAGATCACAAGGCGGGCAGCAAGAGACCCAGTACTTC	CATSRSQGGQQETQYF